This T cell receptor (beta chain) was recorded in a study of CD4+ T cells in melanoma. There are 13 residues in the CDR3. Germline V CDR1 and CDR2: WSHSY, SAAADI. Trimming shortened V by 0 bases and J by 4 bases, and 6 bases separated the two germline ends. This clone was found a few times. Its antigen is not identified. Sequencing used immunoSEQ multiplex PCR; TCRdb keeps in-frame clones, though not all of them. The data hold 50,000 to 60,000 clones, with roughly three quarters observed a single time. Study-wide points: Diverse differentiation states were reported for melanoma neoantigen-specific CD4+ T cells. CD8+ T cell, macrophage and B cell function reportedly correlated with neoantigen-specific CD4+ T cells.

The sample taken for sequencing was tumor tissue. The clonotype comes from a human donor with melanoma. The V and J genes are TRBV10-2 and TRBJ1-2; D is ambiguous. CDR3: CASSESAVYGYTF. Written as DNA, the CDR3 is TGCGCCAGCAGTGAGTCGGCTGTCTATGGCTACACCTTC.